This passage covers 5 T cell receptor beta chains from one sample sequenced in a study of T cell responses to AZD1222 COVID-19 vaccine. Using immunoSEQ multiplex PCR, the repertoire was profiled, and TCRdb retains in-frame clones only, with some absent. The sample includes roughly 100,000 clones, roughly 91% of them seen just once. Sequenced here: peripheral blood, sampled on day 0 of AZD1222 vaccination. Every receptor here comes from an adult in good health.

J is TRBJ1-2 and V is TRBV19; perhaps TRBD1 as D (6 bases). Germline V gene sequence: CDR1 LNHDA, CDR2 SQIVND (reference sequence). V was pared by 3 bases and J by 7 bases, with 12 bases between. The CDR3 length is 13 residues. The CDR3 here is CASSMGGASGYTF. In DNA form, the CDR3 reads TGTGCCAGTAGTATGGGGGGGGCGAGTGGCTACACCTTC. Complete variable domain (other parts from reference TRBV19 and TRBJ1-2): DGGITQSPKYLFRKEGQNVTLSCEQNLNHDAMYWYRQDPGQGLRLIYYSQIVNDFQKGDIAEGYSVSREKKESFPLTVTSAQKNPTAFYLCASSMGGASGYTFGSGTRLTVV.

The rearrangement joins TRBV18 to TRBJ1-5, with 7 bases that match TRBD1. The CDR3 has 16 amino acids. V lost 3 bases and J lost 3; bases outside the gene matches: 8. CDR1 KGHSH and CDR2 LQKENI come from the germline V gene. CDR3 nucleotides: TGTGCCAGCTCACCCTTCAGGGGGGAAAACAATCAGCCCCAGCATTTT. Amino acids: CASSPFRGENNQPQHF.

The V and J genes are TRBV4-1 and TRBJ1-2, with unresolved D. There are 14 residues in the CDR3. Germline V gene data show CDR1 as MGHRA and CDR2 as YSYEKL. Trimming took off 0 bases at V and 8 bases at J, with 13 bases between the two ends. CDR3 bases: TGCGCCAGCAGCCAAGAAAGCGCTGGATACGGCTACACCTTC. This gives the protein CASSQESAGYGYTF.

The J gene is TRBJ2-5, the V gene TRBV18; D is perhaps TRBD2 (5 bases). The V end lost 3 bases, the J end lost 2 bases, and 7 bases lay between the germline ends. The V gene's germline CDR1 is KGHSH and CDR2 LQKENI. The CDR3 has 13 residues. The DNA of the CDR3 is TGTGCCAGCTCACCCGGGATTCAAGAGACCCAGTACTTC. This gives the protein CASSPGIQETQYF.

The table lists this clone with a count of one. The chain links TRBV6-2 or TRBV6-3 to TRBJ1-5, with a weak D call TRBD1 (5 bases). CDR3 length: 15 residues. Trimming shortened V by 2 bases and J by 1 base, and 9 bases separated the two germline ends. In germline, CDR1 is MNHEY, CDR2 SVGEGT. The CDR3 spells CASSYLGGSNQPQHF. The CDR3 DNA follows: TGTGCCAGCAGTTACCTCGGGGGGAGCAATCAGCCCCAGCATTTT.